This T cell receptor beta chain was sequenced for a study of blood T cell repertoires in COVID-19. Across the study: PBMCs, B-cell-depleted T cells, or T cells were the source of the cDNA or gDNA that made up the material.

TCRdb's copy holds only in-frame clones and misses some; the assay was immunoSEQ multiplex PCR. The sample carries some 160,000 clones, approximately 80% recorded once. V was trimmed by 7 bases and J by 4 bases, leaving 22 bases between them. Germline V gene sequence: CDR1 MDHEN, CDR2 SYDVKM. The CDR3 runs 16 residues. The TCR comes from a woman of 80 years or more with acute or convalescent COVID-19. V usage is TRBV28 and J usage is TRBJ1-2, with D possibly TRBD1 on 5 matching bases. Sequencing input: peripheral blood. In nucleotides, the CDR3 is TGTGCCAGCATCTCGGGGGGTGGGCCGAACCTCTATGGCTACACCTTC. This translates into CASISGGGPNLYGYTF.